Shown below are 25 T cell receptor beta chains from a single sample sequenced in a study of T cells in Graves' hyperthyroidism and ophthalmopathy. RNA transcripts served as the template for amplifying TCR beta CDR3 regions. Using the HTBI primer set, a first-round RT-PCR was run on the TCR CDR3. TCRdb itself ran the multiplex PCR reads through MiXCR, one entry per CDR3 protein. The data show some 320,000 distinct CDR3 sequences, roughly an eighth seen once. Material: blood. The receptors stem from a woman in her thirties or forties with Graves' ophthalmopathy.

The chain employs TRBV4-1 and TRBJ1-5, with TRBD1 identical over 8 bases. V shed 3 bases, J shed 6 bases, and the junction held 13 bases outside the gene matches. Germline CDR1 MGHRA, CDR2 YSYEKL. There are 17 residues in the CDR3. CDR3 DNA: TGCGCCAGCAGCCAGGGCCCGCAGGGGGCGAAGATTCAGCCCCAGCATTTT. It translates to CASSQGPQGAKIQPQHF.

The chain recombines TRBV7-2 with TRBJ1-3; D is unclear. The V end lost 6 bases, the J end lost 1 base, and 16 bases lay between the germline ends. This CDR3 has 16 residues. Germline assignment: CDR1 SGHTA and CDR2 FQGNSA. CDR3 nucleotides: TGTGCCAGCAGACCGGACGCGGCGGCGTCTGGAAACACCATATATTTT. As protein: CASRPDAAASGNTIYF.

This clonotype showed up many times. The chain is built from TRBV6-1 and TRBJ2-3, with 7 bases matching TRBD2. The junction had 9 bases not matched to a gene; V was cut back by 6 bases and J by 0 bases. Germline CDR1 reads MNHNS; CDR2 reads SASEGT. The CDR3 spans 16 residues. Here the CDR3 DNA reads TGTGCCAGCAGCAGAGCGGGGCTAAAGAGCACAGATACGCAGTATTTT. Protein product: CASSRAGLKSTDTQYF.

This clonotype has a count of ten or more. This chain joins TRBV20-1 and TRBJ2-1; a possible D gene is TRBD2 (5 bases). The V gene's germline CDR1 is DFQATT and CDR2 SNEGSKA (reference sequence). Trimming removed 1 base from V and 0 bases from J, with 13 bases in between. The CDR3 is made up of 16 amino acids. The CDR3 DNA sequence: TGCAGTGCTAGAGGTCGAGCGGTGAGCTCCTACAATGAGCAGTTCTTC. This gives the protein CSARGRAVSSYNEQFF.

This clonotype was detected ten times or more. The rearrangement uses TRBV11-2 and TRBJ1-2; a possible D gene is TRBD1 (5 bases). Germline V gene lookup returns CDR1 SGHAT and CDR2 FQNNGV. CDR3 size: 16 residues. V was clipped by 5 bases and J by 2 bases, with 18 bases between them. CDR3 sequence (DNA): TGTGCCAGCAGCCATCATGGGTACGGGGGGAACTATGGCTACACCTTC. Translated: CASSHHGYGGNYGYTF.

This clonotype was seen at least ten times. The rearrangement links TRBV28 to TRBJ1-4; no clear D. Per the germline V gene, CDR1 is MDHEN and CDR2 is SYDVKM. CDR3 size: 15 residues. The V end was cut by 2 bases, the J end by 5 bases, with 12 bases between. The CDR3 spells CASSLVGLGNEKLFF. As DNA, the CDR3 is TGTGCCAGCAGTTTAGTGGGTTTGGGCAATGAAAAACTGTTTTTT.

The table lists this clonotype with many counts. This chain uses TRBV28 with TRBJ2-5, with TRBD2 as a possible D gene (5 bases). The CDR3 length is 13 residues. Deletions cut 6 bases from V and 2 bases from J, with 10 bases between. The germline V gene has CDR1 MDHEN and CDR2 SYDVKM. Here the CDR3 reads CASSLGGQETQYF. The CDR3 DNA is TGTGCCAGCAGCTTAGGAGGTCAAGAGACCCAGTACTTC.

In this sample, this clonotype turned up many times. The chain links TRBV6-1 to TRBJ1-3; TRBD1 agrees at 7 bases. Germline CDR1 MNHNS, CDR2 SASEGT. With V trimmed by 6 bases and J by 2 bases, 4 bases remained unmatched. The CDR3 spans 14 residues. The CDR3, as DNA: TGTGCCAGCAGCCCTGACAGGGCTGGAAACACCATATATTTT. Its translation is CASSPDRAGNTIYF.

This clonotype was seen ten or more times. The J gene is TRBJ1-1, the V gene TRBV7-2; no reliable D call. The CDR3 covers 14 residues. V was trimmed by 4 bases and J by 5 bases, leaving 14 bases between them. CDR1 and CDR2 (germline): SGHTA, FQGNSA. In DNA form, the CDR3 reads TGTGCCAGCAGCTCCACGTTAGGGAGAACTGAAGCTTTCTTT. It is translated as CASSSTLGRTEAFF.

This clonotype was found many times. The chain recombines TRBV2 with TRBJ2-5; a weak D match, TRBD1 (6 bases). Trimming left V 6 bases short and J 5 bases short, with 16 bases between. The CDR3 totals 14 residues. Per the germline V gene, CDR1 is SNHLY and CDR2 is FYNNEI. CDR3 DNA sequence: TGTGCCAGCAGGATGGCACAGGGTGGGGAGACCCAGTACTTC. It yields the protein CASRMAQGGETQYF.

This clonotype was observed a handful of times. The chain has TRBV5-6 and TRBJ1-2; 8 bases fit TRBD1. The CDR3 length is 14 residues. V shed 0 bases and J 4 bases; nucleotides not matched to a gene: 2. From germline, CDR1 is SGHDT and CDR2 YYEEEE. As DNA, the CDR3 is TGTGCCAGCAGCTTGGACAGGGGGACCTATGGCTACACCTTC. It yields the protein CASSLDRGTYGYTF.

The rearrangement uses TRBV6-1 and TRBJ2-1; D not resolved. There are 16 residues in the CDR3. The germline gives CDR1 MNHNS, CDR2 SASEGT. V was cut by 7 bases and J by 2 bases, with 18 bases left in between. CDR3 nucleotide sequence: TGTGCCAGCACGCCCATCCCCCTGGTTGCCTACAATGAGCAGTTCTTC. Protein sequence: CASTPIPLVAYNEQFF.

In this sample, this clonotype turned up many times. The chain uses TRBV2 and TRBJ2-7; TRBD1 might be the D (5 bases). The CDR3 is 13 residues long. Trimming removed 1 base at V and 7 bases at J, with 11 bases between. Germline loops: CDR1 SNHLY, CDR2 FYNNEI. CDR3 nucleotides: TGTGCCAGCAGTGAAGAGACAGATAGGGAGCAGTACTTC. It codes for CASSEETDREQYF. Looking up the rest from reference TRBV2 and TRBJ2-7 gives the full variable domain: EPEVTQTPSHQVTQMGQEVILRCVPISNHLYFYWYRQILGQKVEFLVSFYNNEISEKSEIFDDQFSVERPDGSNFTLKIRSTKLEDSAMYFCASSEETDREQYFGPGTRLTVT.

This clonotype was detected ten times or more. The chain couples TRBV20-1 to TRBJ2-7; TRBD2 matches 7 bases. Germline CDR1 reads DFQATT; CDR2 reads SNEGSKA (reference sequence). The CDR3 spans 17 residues. V lost 0 bases and J lost 0; bases outside the gene matches: 11. Here the CDR3 reads CSARDQFVGRTSYEQYF. The CDR3 DNA is TGCAGTGCTAGAGACCAATTCGTCGGGAGGACCTCCTACGAGCAGTACTTC.

In this sample, this clonotype turned up many times. This sequence joins TRBV20-1 and TRBJ1-1, with D possibly matching TRBD1 (6 bases). CDR3 length: 14 amino acids. Looked up from germline, CDR1 is DFQATT and CDR2 is SNEGSKA (reference sequence). With 3 bases removed from V and 1 base from J, the gap between germline ends came to 12 bases. CDR3 sequence reads: CSARYGTKNTEAFF. CDR3 DNA sequence: TGCAGTGCTAGGTACGGGACAAAGAACACTGAAGCTTTCTTT.

At least ten counts were recorded for this clonotype. The rearrangement links TRBV6-1 to TRBJ2-7; TRBD2 might be the D (5 bases). V lost 6 bases to trimming and J lost 0 bases, with 12 bases between them. This CDR3 has 14 amino acids. Germline CDR1 is MNHNS and CDR2 is SASEGT. CDR3 residues: CASSDLGSSYEQYF. DNA for the CDR3: TGTGCCAGCAGCGACCTGGGGAGCTCCTACGAGCAGTACTTC.

V gene TRBV20-1 combines with J gene TRBJ2-7; 8 bases map to TRBD2. CDR1 and CDR2 from the germline V gene are DFQATT and SNEGSKA (reference sequence). This CDR3 has 15 residues. Unmatched junction bases numbered 6, after V lost 0 bases and J lost 2 bases. This CDR3 is CSARDLSGGTYEQYF. The DNA of the CDR3 is TGCAGTGCTAGAGATTTAAGCGGGGGAACCTACGAGCAGTACTTC.

V and J are TRBV27 and TRBJ2-7; 7 positions match TRBD1. This CDR3 comprises 14 residues. Germline CDR1 MNHEY, CDR2 SMNVEV (reference sequence). The junction had 8 bases not matched to a gene; V was cut back by 6 bases and J by 3 bases. DNA of the CDR3: TGTGCCAGCAGCCGAGGGGGCATAAGCTACGAGCAGTACTTC. Residues: CASSRGGISYEQYF.

This clonotype occurred many times. The chain carries TRBV18 and TRBJ2-4; no reliable D call. The CDR3 runs to 13 residues. Germline lookup yields CDR1 KGHSH and CDR2 LQKENI. With 2 bases removed from V and 9 bases from J, the gap between germline ends came to 11 bases. CDR3 protein: CASSPLGSGIQYF. The CDR3 coding sequence is TGTGCCAGCTCACCATTAGGTTCGGGCATTCAGTACTTC.

The table lists this clonotype with a few counts. The chain couples TRBV20-1 to TRBJ2-7; 11 nucleotides match TRBD2. This CDR3 region has 15 residues. Losses at the gene ends were 5 bases for V and 4 bases for J; bases not matched to a gene: 10. Germline lookup yields CDR1 DFQATT and CDR2 SNEGSKA (reference sequence). The CDR3 loop reads CSARSGLAGPYEQYF. CDR3 coding DNA: TGCAGTGCTCGAAGTGGACTAGCGGGTCCTTACGAGCAGTACTTC.

This clonotype showed up many times. J is TRBJ1-2 and V is TRBV2; 10 bases align to TRBD1. The V gene's germline CDR1 is SNHLY and CDR2 FYNNEI. The junction had 7 bases not matched to a gene; V was cut back by 6 bases and J by 0 bases. The CDR3 runs 16 residues. The CDR3 reads CASSDRGPKTNYGYTF. The CDR3, as DNA: TGTGCCAGCAGCGACAGGGGGCCGAAAACTAACTATGGCTACACCTTC.

The CDR3 bases are TGCGCCAGCAGCCAAGATCCCCGGGACAGGGTTATCCTAGAGCTGTTTTTT. It yields the protein CASSQDPRDRVILELFF. The chain recombines TRBV4-1 with TRBJ2-2; 9 nucleotides line up with TRBD1. The CDR3 is 17 amino acids. J lost 11 bases, V lost 0 bases, and 13 bases had no gene match. Germline CDR1 and CDR2: MGHRA and YSYEKL.

In this sample, this clonotype turned up many times. This chain joins TRBV20-1 and TRBJ2-4; TRBD2 aligns across 8 bases. Germline V gene lookup returns CDR1 DFQATT and CDR2 SNEGSKA (reference sequence). J gave up 0 bases and V 8 bases, and 12 bases lay outside the gene matches. This CDR3 has 16 amino acids. The CDR3 reads CSTTLGGRLAKNIQYF. DNA of the CDR3: TGCAGTACCACGTTGGGCGGGAGGTTAGCCAAAAACATTCAGTACTTC.

This clonotype was counted at least ten times. CDR3 nucleotides: TGTGCCAGCAGCCCCCGCGTTGGCAATCAGCCCCAGCATTTT. Protein: CASSPRVGNQPQHF. The chain couples TRBV3-1 to TRBJ1-5, with unresolved D. V gave up 4 bases and J gave up 2 bases, with 9 bases separating them. Germline assignment: CDR1 LGHDT and CDR2 YNNKEL (reference sequence). The CDR3 runs to 14 residues.

This chain uses TRBV4-1 with TRBJ1-6; no clear D. The CDR3 loop spans 15 amino acids. The V gene lost 3 bases and the J gene lost 0 bases, with 6 bases spanning the gap. The germline gives CDR1 MGHRA, CDR2 YSYEKL. This CDR3 is CASSQPDSYNSPLHF. The CDR3 nucleotides read TGCGCCAGCAGCCAGCCAGACTCCTATAATTCACCCCTCCACTTT.